A single sample is the source of the 30 T cell receptor beta chains below, sequenced in a study of post-analysis software for immune sequencing data. Overall study findings and caveats: Higher frequency in patients than in controls was seen for roughly five TRBV segments, with TRBV5-6, TRBV5-1 and TRBV20-1 among them.

The antigens for these receptors are not known. Unique molecular identifiers tagged the TCR beta cDNA libraries. TCRdb analysed the PCR reads with MiXCR anew, one entry per CDR3 protein. The data show some 260,000 distinct CDR3 sequences, approximately 34% seen once. Material for sequencing was blood. These receptors were taken from a girl aged 5-17 years with multiple sclerosis.

In this sample, this clonotype turned up many times. The genes are TRBV24-1 and TRBJ2-5; 12 bases line up with TRBD2. V dropped 7 bases and J dropped 5; count of bases not matched to a gene: 7. Germline values: CDR1 KGHDR, CDR2 SFDVKD. This CDR3 contains 15 residues. This CDR3 reads CATSLTSGSRETQYF. Here the CDR3 DNA reads TGTGCCACCAGCTTGACTAGCGGGAGTAGGGAGACCCAGTACTTC.

In this sample, this clonotype turned up once. The CDR3 carries no conserved terminal phenylalanine or tryptophan, so it likely arises from a read error. This chain connects TRBV18 to TRBJ2-7; a possible D gene is TRBD1 (5 bases). The J call may be in error: the DNA end matches TRBJ2-5 better. The CDR3 is made up of 13 amino acids. Germline loops: CDR1 KGHSH, CDR2 LQKENI. CDR3 sequence: CASSPPGRETQYC. CDR3 in DNA: TGTGCCAGCTCACCACCGGGGCGTGAGACCCAGTACTGC.

This clonotype was observed many times. The chain carries TRBV10-3 and TRBJ1-1, with 12 bases that match TRBD1. V shed 9 bases, J shed 6 bases, and the junction held 2 bases outside the gene matches. The CDR3 spans 12 residues. Germline values: CDR1 ENHRY, CDR2 SYGVKD. CDR3 amino acids: CAMRDRGPEAFF. In DNA form, the CDR3 reads TGTGCCATGCGGGACAGGGGGCCTGAAGCTTTCTTT.

The gene calls are TRBV7-2 and TRBJ2-1, with 10 bases aligning to TRBD2. The V gene end was trimmed by 3 bases and the J gene end by 6 bases; junction bases not matched to a gene: 8. The germline V gene has CDR1 SGHTA and CDR2 FQGNSA. The CDR3 runs 16 residues. This CDR3 reads CASSLVASGRSNEQFF. CDR3 nucleotides: TGTGCCAGCAGCTTGGTAGCTAGCGGGAGATCCAATGAGCAGTTCTTC.

This clonotype was observed at least ten times. The J gene is TRBJ2-1, the V gene TRBV12-5, with D unclear. CDR1 LGHNT and CDR2 FRNRAP come from the germline V gene. The length of the CDR3 is 16 residues. V lost 1 base and J lost 3, with 13 bases in between. The CDR3 DNA follows: TGTGCTAGTGGTTTGGGAACCTCATGGGGCTACAATGAGCAGTTCTTC. The encoded protein is CASGLGTSWGYNEQFF. The full variable domain, with the rest looked up from reference TRBV12-5 and TRBJ2-1, is DARVTQTPRHKVTEMGQEVTMRCQPILGHNTVFWYRQTMMQGLELLAYFRNRAPLDDSGMPKDRFSAEMPDATLATLKIQPSEPRDSAVYFCASGLGTSWGYNEQFFGPGTRLTVL.

This rearrangement joins TRBV15 to TRBJ1-2, with unresolved D. The CDR3 contains 13 residues. The ends were cut back, 4 bases at V and 4 bases at J, with 10 bases in the middle. Per the germline V gene, CDR1 is LNHNV and CDR2 is YYDKDF (reference sequence). CDR3 in amino acids: CATSIVECYGYTF. The CDR3, as DNA: TGTGCCACCAGCATAGTAGAGTGCTATGGCTACACCTTC. The full variable domain, with the rest looked up from reference TRBV15 and TRBJ1-2, is DAMVIQNPRYQVTQFGKPVTLSCSQTLNHNVMYWYQQKSSQAPKLLFHYYDKDFNNEADTPDNFQSRRPNTSFCFLDIRSPGLGDTAMYLCATSIVECYGYTFGSGTRLTVV.

This clonotype has a handful of counts. The rearrangement links TRBV27 to TRBJ1-2, with D perhaps TRBD1 (6 bases). V was cut by 5 bases and J by 4 bases, with 17 bases left in between. This CDR3 contains 15 residues. Germline V gene sequence: CDR1 MNHEY, CDR2 SMNVEV (reference sequence). The CDR3 nucleotides read TGTGCCAGCAGTGGCGTGGGGGCGCGGGGCTATGGCTACACCTTC. Protein product: CASSGVGARGYGYTF.

The genes are TRBV11-2 and TRBJ2-1; no reliable D call. Germline loops: CDR1 SGHAT, CDR2 FQNNGV. The CDR3 is 13 residues long. V was shortened by 2 bases and J by 6 bases, with 8 bases between the two germline ends. The CDR3 loop reads CASSLIGSNEQFF. Here the CDR3 DNA reads TGTGCCAGCAGCTTAATCGGGTCCAATGAGCAGTTCTTC.

Points on this clonotype: Possible read error: a much larger clone is one base away. This rearrangement joins TRBV25-1 to TRBJ2-6; a possible D gene is TRBD1 (5 bases). Germline CDR1 and CDR2: MGHDK and SYGVNS. This CDR3 spans 16 amino acids. The DNA for the CDR3 is TGTGCCAGCAGTCCAACCAGGCTCTCTGGGGCCAACGCCCTGACTTTC. Protein sequence: CASSPTRLSGANALTF.

The chain recombines TRBV15 with TRBJ1-1, with D perhaps TRBD1 (5 bases). CDR1 and CDR2 (germline): LNHNV, YYDKDF (reference sequence). The CDR3 extends over 17 amino acids. Trimming cost V 0 bases and J 10 bases, with 24 bases left between them. CDR3 bases: TGTGCCACCAGCAGAGATGGTTCCCAGGGACGGTCGAATGGAGCTTTCTTT. Translated: CATSRDGSQGRSNGAFF. Full variable domain (missing parts from reference TRBV15 and TRBJ1-1): DAMVIQNPRYQVTQFGKPVTLSCSQTLNHNVMYWYQQKSSQAPKLLFHYYDKDFNNEADTPDNFQSRRPNTSFCFLDIRSPGLGDTAMYLCATSRDGSQGRSNGAFFGQGTRLTVV.

As regards this clonotype: A much larger clonotype is one base distant, so this may be a read error. J is TRBJ2-1 and V is TRBV7-9; D ambiguous. V gave up 1 base and J gave up 13 bases, with 17 bases separating them. Germline CDR1 reads SEHNR; CDR2 reads FQNEAQ (reference sequence). The CDR3 length is 14 residues. CDR3 nucleotides: TGTGCCAGCAGCTTAGAGAGATTAGTAGAGACCCAGTTCTTC. Translating gives CASSLERLVETQFF.

This clonotype has ten or more counts. This chain links TRBV20-1 with TRBJ2-1; 7 nucleotides match TRBD2. The CDR3 is made up of 13 amino acids. From germline, CDR1 is DFQATT and CDR2 SNEGSKA (reference sequence). V lost 5 bases and J lost 0; bases outside the gene matches: 1. The CDR3 bases are TGCAGTGCTGGGGGGGGCTCCTACAATGAGCAGTTCTTC. Residues: CSAGGGSYNEQFF.

The rearrangement joins TRBV28 to TRBJ1-1, with 7 positions matching TRBD1. The CDR3 runs to 14 residues. V trimming: 6 bases; J trimming: 5 bases; junction bases outside the gene matches: 9. From germline, CDR1 is MDHEN and CDR2 SYDVKM. CDR3 nucleotide sequence: TGTGCCAGCAGCTATACAGGGGTTGGAACTGAAGCTTTCTTT. Amino acid sequence: CASSYTGVGTEAFF. Based on the CDR3 plus reference TRBV28 and TRBJ1-1, the full variable domain is DVKVTQSSRYLVKRTGEKVFLECVQDMDHENMFWYRQDPGLGLRLIYFSYDVKMKEKGDIPEGYSVSREKKERFSLILESASTNQTSMYLCASSYTGVGTEAFFGQGTRLTVV.

This clonotype was counted ten times or more. In DNA form, the CDR3 reads TGCGCCAGCAGCTTAAACAACCAAGAGACCCAGTACTTC. Translating gives CASSLNNQETQYF. The gene calls are TRBV5-1 and TRBJ2-5; D unresolved. The CDR3 extends over 13 amino acids. The V end was cut by 2 bases, the J end by 0 bases, with 5 bases between. Germline CDR1 reads SGHRS; CDR2 reads YFSETQ.

The gene calls are TRBV20-1 and TRBJ1-2; D is unclear. The V gene's germline CDR1 is DFQATT and CDR2 SNEGSKA (reference sequence). There are 16 residues in the CDR3. Trimming left V 0 bases short and J 3 bases short, with 17 bases between. The CDR3 loop reads CSARDKSTPVDYGYTF. CDR3 sequence (DNA): TGCAGTGCTAGAGATAAGAGTACCCCGGTAGACTATGGCTACACCTTC.

This chain uses TRBV5-1 with TRBJ1-1; D gene ambiguous. This CDR3 contains 14 residues. The V and J ends lost 4 bases and 1 base respectively, with 11 bases between them. CDR1 and CDR2 (germline): SGHRS, YFSETQ. The DNA of the CDR3 is TGCGCCAGCAGCCACGAGCCAGCGAACACTGAAGCTTTCTTT. The encoded protein is CASSHEPANTEAFF.

This clonotype was counted only a few times. CDR3 residues: CASSLEGQASTDTQYF. The CDR3 nucleotides are TGTGCCAGCAGCTTAGAAGGGCAGGCTAGCACAGATACGCAGTATTTT. The genes are TRBV7-8 and TRBJ2-3; the D is unclear. Trimming left V 1 base short and J 0 bases short, with 11 bases between. Germline V gene lookup returns CDR1 SGHVS and CDR2 FQNEAQ. This CDR3 region has 16 residues.

This chain connects TRBV5-1 to TRBJ2-2, with D possibly TRBD1 on 6 matching bases. The CDR3 contains 15 residues. V was trimmed by 4 bases and J by 0 bases, leaving 10 bases between them. Germline assignment: CDR1 SGHRS and CDR2 YFSETQ. This CDR3 is CASSQGTSNTGELFF. CDR3 nucleotides: TGCGCCAGCAGCCAGGGGACCTCGAACACCGGGGAGCTGTTTTTT.

The V and J genes are TRBV7-2 and TRBJ2-7; TRBD2 is a possible D gene (6 bases). This CDR3 has 15 amino acids. Germline CDR1 is SGHTA and CDR2 is FQGNSA. V was pared by 1 base and J by 0 bases, with 10 bases between. CDR3 nucleotide sequence: TGTGCCAGCAGCTTAGGGGGGGACGCCTCCTACGAGCAGTACTTC. Translation: CASSLGGDASYEQYF. Filled out from reference TRBV7-2 and TRBJ2-7, the complete variable domain reads GAGVSQSPSNKVTEKGKDVELRCDPISGHTALYWYRQSLGQGLEFLIYFQGNSAPDKSGLPSDRFSAERTGGSVSTLTIQRTQQEDSAVYLCASSLGGDASYEQYFGPGTRLTVT.

This clonotype has a handful of counts. The chain carries TRBV7-2 and TRBJ2-5; the D is unclear. Trimming removed 5 bases from V and 1 base from J, with 17 bases in between. The CDR3 loop spans 16 amino acids. Germline V gene data show CDR1 as SGHTA and CDR2 as FQGNSA. The CDR3: CASSPLGTTVQETQYF. For the CDR3, the DNA is TGTGCCAGCAGCCCCCTTGGCACTACGGTCCAAGAGACCCAGTACTTC.

V and J are TRBV5-1 and TRBJ2-1, with TRBD2 matching 8 bases. The CDR3 is 13 amino acids. V dropped 5 bases and J dropped 10; count of bases not matched to a gene: 8. Germline V CDR1 and CDR2: SGHRS, YFSETQ. CDR3 DNA: TGCGCCAGCAGTGTGGGACTAGAGCAGGAGCAGTTCTTC. It codes for CASSVGLEQEQFF.

This clonotype was counted between two and nine times. The chain links TRBV10-3 to TRBJ2-2, with 8 bases identical to TRBD2. CDR1 is ENHRY and CDR2 is SYGVKD in the germline V gene. The CDR3 spans 15 residues. Germline trimming cut 9 bases from V and 5 bases from J; bases unmatched to any gene: 11. CDR3 loop: CAINAPGGTTGELFF. In DNA form, the CDR3 reads TGTGCCATAAACGCCCCGGGGGGGACTACCGGGGAGCTGTTTTTT.

The rearrangement joins TRBV5-1 to TRBJ1-2, with 9 bases aligning to TRBD1. V was pared by 4 bases and J by 5 bases, with 9 bases of the junction left unmatched. There are 15 residues in the CDR3. Germline lookup yields CDR1 SGHRS and CDR2 YFSETQ. CDR3 amino acids: CASSPGQGPGYGYTF. CDR3 DNA sequence: TGCGCCAGCAGCCCAGGACAGGGGCCCGGGTATGGCTACACCTTC.

J is TRBJ2-7 and V is TRBV20-1, with D maybe TRBD2 (5 bases). The CDR3 consists of 14 residues. The germline V gene has CDR1 DFQATT and CDR2 SNEGSKA (reference sequence). V lost 5 bases and J lost 0, with 14 bases in between. CDR3 bases: TGCAGTGCTCAAGTCGGCGGGTTCTCCTACGAGCAGTACTTC. Translated: CSAQVGGFSYEQYF.

This clonotype was recorded many times. The chain joins TRBV18 to TRBJ2-3; no clear D gene. The CDR3 length is 15 residues. The V end lost 3 bases, the J end lost 7 bases, and 17 bases lay between the germline ends. Germline-derived CDR1 and CDR2 are KGHSH and LQKENI. This CDR3 reads CASSPVDSRINTQYF. CDR3 DNA sequence: TGTGCCAGCTCACCGGTAGACTCCCGAATTAATACGCAGTATTTT.

This clonotype was detected a few times. V usage is TRBV14 and J usage is TRBJ2-5, with 9 nucleotides matching TRBD1. Gene TRBJ2-7 matches the end of the DNA better, so the J call may be wrong. The CDR3 length is 24 residues. Germline V gives CDR1 SGHDN, CDR2 FVKESK. This CDR3 is CASSQENQSPAPGQGNSTYYEQYF. DNA of the CDR3: TGTGCCAGCAGCCAAGAGAACCAGAGCCCGGCACCGGGACAGGGCAACTCGACCTATTACGAGCAGTACTTC.

The V gene is TRBV6-5, the J gene TRBJ2-1; D could derive from TRBD1 or TRBD2 (5 bases each). The end of the DNA fits TRBJ2-7 better, so the J call may be wrong. Germline V lookup: CDR1 MNHEY, CDR2 SVGAGI. The CDR3 covers 16 residues. CDR3 region: CASSYTWGRGHNEQYF. CDR3 in DNA: TGTGCCAGCAGTTACACATGGGGACGGGGCCACAATGAGCAGTACTTC.

V gene TRBV14 combines with J gene TRBJ2-7, with 8 positions matching TRBD1. The end of the DNA is better explained by TRBJ2-5, so the J call may be wrong. CDR3 size: 17 residues. The germline CDR1 and CDR2 sequences are SGHDN and FVKESK. CDR3 protein: CASSQDLGTTGGGTQYF. DNA for the CDR3: TGTGCCAGCAGCCAAGATCTCGGGACCACAGGGGGAGGGACCCAGTACTTC.

The CDR3 here is CASSFRDRVDSGGYTF. The CDR3 bases are TGCGCCAGCAGCTTCCGGGACAGGGTCGACAGCGGCGGCTACACCTTC. This chain uses TRBV5-1 with TRBJ1-2, with 9 bases identical to TRBD1. J gave up 8 bases and V 2 bases, and 13 bases lay outside the gene matches. Germline V CDR1 and CDR2: SGHRS, YFSETQ. CDR3 length equals 16 residues.

Concerning this clonotype: It may be a read error: a sequence one base away is much more abundant. The J gene is TRBJ1-1, the V gene TRBV12-3 or TRBV12-4, with D unresolved. With 6 bases removed from V and 0 bases from J, the gap between germline ends came to 8 bases. CDR3 length equals 13 residues. The CDR3 bases are TGTGCCAGCAGCCCAATGATGAACACTGAAGCTTTCTTT. This codes for CASSPMMNTEAFF.